Following are 18 T cell receptor beta chains from one sample sequenced in a study of OX40 agonist ivuxolimab in advanced cancers. The table came from immunoSEQ multiplex PCR; TCRdb's copy has only in-frame clones and leaves some out. The sample carries roughly 60,000 clones, about 86% recorded once. The sequencing here drew on CD4+ or CD8+ T cells sorted from blood, taken in a trial of the OX40 agonist ivuxolimab. These receptors originate from an adult with an advanced solid tumor such as melanoma, head and neck, liver or kidney cancer.

The chain has TRBV7-3 and TRBJ2-5; 16 bases are shared with TRBD2. The V gene's germline CDR1 is SGHTA and CDR2 FQGTGA. The CDR3 runs to 17 residues. The V and J ends lost 0 bases and 7 bases, in that order; junction bases with no gene match: 5. In DNA form, the CDR3 reads TGTGCCAGCAGCTTAACCGGGACTAGCGGGAGGGCCGGGACCCAGTACTTC. This sequence encodes CASSLTGTSGRAGTQYF.

This clone was counted between two and nine times. This chain connects TRBV2 to TRBJ2-1; a possible D gene is TRBD2 (5 bases). Trimming took 10 bases from V and 7 from J, leaving 17 bases between them. The CDR3 is 13 amino acids. Germline CDR1 SNHLY, CDR2 FYNNEI. The CDR3 nucleotides read TGTGCCACCTCAGGACGGACTTCTAATGAGCAGTTCTTC. It encodes CATSGRTSNEQFF.

V usage is TRBV5-6 and J usage is TRBJ2-3; 8 bases match TRBD2. The CDR3 is 15 amino acids. Germline lookup yields CDR1 SGHDT and CDR2 YYEEEE. J was trimmed by 5 bases and V by 4 bases; bases with no gene match: 9. CDR3 bases: TGTGCCAGCAGCCCCCCGGCGGGGGGAGGAGATACGCAGTATTTT. This gives the protein CASSPPAGGGDTQYF.

CDR3 loop: CASSTTSPRVRGELFF. The CDR3 region has the DNA TGTGCCAGCAGCACAACTAGCCCCCGGGTCCGTGGGGAGCTGTTTTTT. The chain links TRBV7-9 to TRBJ2-2, with D tentatively TRBD2 (6 bases). The CDR3 has 16 amino acids. V lost 5 bases and J lost 8, with 21 bases in between. Germline CDR1 SEHNR, CDR2 FQNEAQ (reference sequence).

The rearrangement joins TRBV18 to TRBJ2-7; a possible D gene is TRBD1 (5 bases). Germline CDR1 KGHSH, CDR2 LQKENI. The CDR3 length is 13 residues. V was shortened by 3 bases and J by 4 bases, with 10 bases between the two germline ends. CDR3 residues: CASSPGRAYEQYF. The CDR3 DNA reads as TGTGCCAGCTCACCGGGCAGGGCGTACGAGCAGTACTTC.

V gene TRBV4-1 combines with J gene TRBJ1-5; a possible D gene is TRBD1 (5 bases). The length of the CDR3 is 17 residues. Per germline, CDR1 MGHRA and CDR2 YSYEKL. Trimming left V 1 base short and J 6 bases short, with 19 bases between. CDR3 protein: CASSQGGRDWATQPQHF. The DNA of the CDR3 is TGCGCCAGCAGCCAAGGAGGCAGGGATTGGGCGACTCAGCCCCAGCATTTT.

This clone was detected a few times. The chain recombines TRBV4-1 with TRBJ2-1, with no clear D. This CDR3 comprises 15 residues. Germline V gene data show CDR1 as MGHRA and CDR2 as YSYEKL. The V end was cut by 0 bases, the J end by 7 bases, with 13 bases between. The CDR3 DNA reads TGCGCCAGCAGCCAAGAAAGCTTCGGGCTTAATGAGCAGTTCTTC. This translates into CASSQESFGLNEQFF.

The rearrangement links TRBV6-5 to TRBJ1-2, with D perhaps matching TRBD1 (5 bases). The CDR3 runs 14 residues. V lost 2 bases to trimming and J lost 7 bases, with 14 bases between them. The germline CDR1 and CDR2 sequences are MNHEY and SVGAGI. The chain's CDR3 is CASSYPPGTSGYTF. In DNA, the CDR3 is TGTGCCAGCAGTTACCCCCCGGGGACCAGTGGCTACACCTTC.

The rearrangement uses TRBV28 and TRBJ2-7; 7 nucleotides line up with TRBD1. J was trimmed by 6 bases and V by 8 bases; bases with no gene match: 16. There are 15 residues in the CDR3. From germline, CDR1 is MDHEN and CDR2 SYDVKM. CDR3 residues: CASRRGAVEGAEQYF. In nucleotides, the CDR3 is TGTGCCAGCCGACGGGGCGCTGTTGAGGGGGCCGAGCAGTACTTC.

This clone was recorded a few times. This rearrangement joins TRBV6-1 to TRBJ1-5; D not certain. CDR1 is MNHNS and CDR2 is SASEGT in the germline V gene. Deletions cut 2 bases from V and 6 bases from J, with 8 bases between. The CDR3 runs 13 residues. The CDR3 protein is CASSEHRGQPQHF. DNA of the CDR3: TGTGCCAGCAGTGAACATCGTGGTCAGCCCCAGCATTTT.

The chain employs TRBV19 and TRBJ2-6; D is perhaps TRBD1 (6 bases). The CDR3 runs to 15 residues. CDR1 LNHDA and CDR2 SQIVND come from the germline V gene (reference sequence). Trimming cost V 7 bases and J 0 bases, with 10 bases left between them. CDR3 amino acids: CASKQGNSGANVLTF. The CDR3 DNA sequence: TGTGCCAGTAAACAGGGAAACTCTGGGGCCAACGTCCTGACTTTC.

The chain combines TRBV7-3 with TRBJ2-7; D gene unclear. Trimming pared 0 bases from V and 2 bases from J, leaving 11 bases between. Germline lookup yields CDR1 SGHTA and CDR2 FQGTGA. The CDR3 has 15 residues. CDR3 amino acids: CASSLTGDGAYEQYF. The CDR3 DNA is TGTGCCAGCAGCTTAACGGGCGATGGGGCCTACGAGCAGTACTTC.

V is TRBV19 and J is TRBJ1-1; D is uncertain. This CDR3 is built from 13 residues. In germline, CDR1 is LNHDA, CDR2 SQIVND (reference sequence). The V end was cut by 2 bases, the J end by 6 bases, with 10 bases between. This CDR3 is CASSIKNLPEAFF. The DNA of the CDR3 is TGTGCCAGTAGTATAAAAAACCTGCCTGAAGCTTTCTTT.

Points on this clone: One end of the junction varies from germline; a read error may be responsible. The chain employs TRBV11-2 and TRBJ2-7, with a possible D match to TRBD1 (6 bases). CDR1 and CDR2 from the germline V gene are SGHAT and FQNNGV. The CDR3 runs 14 residues. The CDR3 region is CASSLGAGAYEQYF. The DNA for the CDR3 is TGTGCCAGCAGTTTAGGGGCAGGGGCCTACGAGCAGTACTTC.

This clone was seen just once. The gene calls are TRBV6-5 and TRBJ2-3; 10 nucleotides align to TRBD2. Looked up from germline, CDR1 is MNHEY and CDR2 is SVGAGI. The CDR3 consists of 16 residues. The junction had 8 bases not matched to a gene; V was cut back by 4 bases and J by 4 bases. CDR3 sequence: CASSFKLAGGPDTQYF. Written as DNA, the CDR3 is TGTGCCAGCAGTTTCAAATTAGCGGGAGGACCAGATACGCAGTATTTT.

The chain carries TRBV12-2 and TRBJ2-2. TRBV12-2 is labeled a pseudogene. The CDR3 has 15 residues. In DNA form, the CDR3 reads TGTGCAAGTCGCTTAGCGGTAAGGAACACCGGGGAGCTGTTTTTT. Protein product: CASRLAVRNTGELFF.

The chain carries TRBV5-1 and TRBJ1-1; D possibly corresponds to TRBD1 (5 bases). Germline CDR1 is SGHRS and CDR2 is YFSETQ. The V and J ends lost 2 bases and 0 bases respectively, with 11 bases between them. The CDR3 length is 15 residues. CDR3: CASSFGGGMNTEAFF. The CDR3 nucleotides are TGCGCCAGCAGCTTCGGGGGAGGAATGAACACTGAAGCTTTCTTT.

The rearrangement links TRBV29-1 to TRBJ2-7; 8 nucleotides match TRBD1. This CDR3 has 13 residues. The germline V gene has CDR1 SQVTM and CDR2 ANQGSEA. V gave up 4 bases and J gave up 1 base; unmatched junction bases: 3. The CDR3 loop reads CSVGTGPSYEQYF. CDR3 sequence (DNA): TGCAGCGTTGGGACAGGGCCGTCCTACGAGCAGTACTTC.